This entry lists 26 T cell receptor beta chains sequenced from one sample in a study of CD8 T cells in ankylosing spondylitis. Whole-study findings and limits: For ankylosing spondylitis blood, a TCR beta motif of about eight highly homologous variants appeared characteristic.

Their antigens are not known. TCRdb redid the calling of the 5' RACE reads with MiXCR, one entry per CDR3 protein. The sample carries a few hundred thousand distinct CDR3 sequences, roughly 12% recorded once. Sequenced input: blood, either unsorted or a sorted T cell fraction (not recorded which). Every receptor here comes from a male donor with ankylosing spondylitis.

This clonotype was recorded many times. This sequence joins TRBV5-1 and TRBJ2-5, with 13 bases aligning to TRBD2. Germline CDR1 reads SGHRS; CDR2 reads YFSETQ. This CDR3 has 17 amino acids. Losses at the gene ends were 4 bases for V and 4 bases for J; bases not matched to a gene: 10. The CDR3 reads CASSPRTSGSGGETQYF. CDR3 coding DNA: TGCGCCAGCAGCCCTAGGACTAGCGGGAGTGGGGGAGAGACCCAGTACTTC.

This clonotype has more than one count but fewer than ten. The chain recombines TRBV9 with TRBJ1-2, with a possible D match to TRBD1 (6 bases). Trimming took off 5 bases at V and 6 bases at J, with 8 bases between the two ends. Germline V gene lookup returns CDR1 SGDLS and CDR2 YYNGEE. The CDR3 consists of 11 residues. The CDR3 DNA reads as TGTGCCAGCAGACGACAGGATGGCTACACCTTC. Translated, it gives CASRRQDGYTF.

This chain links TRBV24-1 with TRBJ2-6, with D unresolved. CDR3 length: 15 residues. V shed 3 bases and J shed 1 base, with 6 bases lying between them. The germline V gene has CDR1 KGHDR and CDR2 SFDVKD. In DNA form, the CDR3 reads TGTGCCACCAGTGATGATGGGTCTGGGGCCAACGTCCTGACTTTC. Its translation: CATSDDGSGANVLTF.

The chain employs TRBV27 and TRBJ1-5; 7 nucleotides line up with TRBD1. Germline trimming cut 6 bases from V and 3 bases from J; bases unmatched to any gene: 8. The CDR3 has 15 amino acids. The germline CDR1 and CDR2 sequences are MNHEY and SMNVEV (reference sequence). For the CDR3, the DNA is TGTGCCAGCAGATCTGGGACAGTGAACAATCAGCCCCAGCATTTT. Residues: CASRSGTVNNQPQHF.

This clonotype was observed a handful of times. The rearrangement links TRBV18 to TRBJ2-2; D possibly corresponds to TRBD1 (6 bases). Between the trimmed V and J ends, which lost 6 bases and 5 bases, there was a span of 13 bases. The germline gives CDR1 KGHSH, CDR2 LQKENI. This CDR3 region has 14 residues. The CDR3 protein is CASSITGQTGELFF. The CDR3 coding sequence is TGTGCCAGCTCTATTACAGGGCAAACCGGGGAGCTGTTTTTT.

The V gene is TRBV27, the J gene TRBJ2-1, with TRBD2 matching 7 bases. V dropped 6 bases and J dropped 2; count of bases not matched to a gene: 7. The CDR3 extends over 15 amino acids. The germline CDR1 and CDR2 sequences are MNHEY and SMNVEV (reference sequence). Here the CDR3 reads CASRLGRAPYNEQFF. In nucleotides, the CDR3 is TGTGCCAGCAGGTTAGGGAGGGCTCCCTACAATGAGCAGTTCTTC.

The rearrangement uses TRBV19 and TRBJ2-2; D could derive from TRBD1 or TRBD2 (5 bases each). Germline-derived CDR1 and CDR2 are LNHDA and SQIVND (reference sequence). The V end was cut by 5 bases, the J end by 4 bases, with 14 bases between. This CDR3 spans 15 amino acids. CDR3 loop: CASSPPRGATGELFF. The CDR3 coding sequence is TGTGCCAGTAGTCCCCCCCGGGGCGCCACCGGGGAGCTGTTTTTT.

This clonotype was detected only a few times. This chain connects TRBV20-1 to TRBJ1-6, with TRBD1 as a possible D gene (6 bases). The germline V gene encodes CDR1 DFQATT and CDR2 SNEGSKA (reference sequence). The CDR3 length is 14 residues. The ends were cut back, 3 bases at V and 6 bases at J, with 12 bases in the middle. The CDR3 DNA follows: TGCAGTGCTAGTTGGGGGCGAGGTAATTCACCCCTCCACTTT. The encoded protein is CSASWGRGNSPLHF.

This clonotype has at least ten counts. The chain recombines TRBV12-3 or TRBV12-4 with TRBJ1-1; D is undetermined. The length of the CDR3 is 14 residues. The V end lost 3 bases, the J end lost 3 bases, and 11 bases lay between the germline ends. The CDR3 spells CASSFPGWYTEAFF. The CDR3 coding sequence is TGTGCCAGCAGTTTCCCGGGGTGGTACACTGAAGCTTTCTTT.

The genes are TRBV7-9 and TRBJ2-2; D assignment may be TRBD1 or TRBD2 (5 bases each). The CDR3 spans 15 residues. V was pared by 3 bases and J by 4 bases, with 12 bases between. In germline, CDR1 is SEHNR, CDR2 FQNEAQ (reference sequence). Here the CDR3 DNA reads TGTGCCAGCAGCTTTGGCAGGGACCCCACCGGGGAGCTGTTTTTT. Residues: CASSFGRDPTGELFF. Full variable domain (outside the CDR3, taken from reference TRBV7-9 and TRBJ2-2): DTGVSQNPRHKITKRGQNVTFRCDPISEHNRLYWYRQTLGQGPEFLTYFQNEAQLEKSRLLSDRFSAERPKGSFSTLEIQRTEQGDSAMYLCASSFGRDPTGELFFGEGSRLTVL.

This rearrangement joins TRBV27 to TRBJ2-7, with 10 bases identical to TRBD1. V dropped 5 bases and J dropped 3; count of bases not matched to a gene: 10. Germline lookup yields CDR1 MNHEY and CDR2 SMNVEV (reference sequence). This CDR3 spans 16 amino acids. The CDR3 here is CASSPRDWTGGYEQYF. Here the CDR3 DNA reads TGTGCCAGCAGTCCCCGTGATTGGACAGGGGGCTACGAGCAGTACTTC.

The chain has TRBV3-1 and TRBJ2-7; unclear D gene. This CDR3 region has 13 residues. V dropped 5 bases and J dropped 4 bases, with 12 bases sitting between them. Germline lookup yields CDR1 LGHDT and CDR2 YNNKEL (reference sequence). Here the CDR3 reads CASSDGRGYEQYV. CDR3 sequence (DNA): TGTGCCAGCAGCGACGGACGAGGATACGAGCAGTACGTC.

Here the CDR3 reads CASSLALVWSTASTDTQYF. CDR3 nucleotides: TGTGCCAGCAGCTTAGCCCTGGTCTGGTCGACGGCCAGCACAGATACGCAGTATTTT. The gene calls are TRBV11-1 and TRBJ2-3; no reliable D call. V was cut by 0 bases and J by 0 bases, with 19 bases left in between. Germline lookup yields CDR1 SGHAT and CDR2 FQDESV (reference sequence). The CDR3 runs to 19 residues.

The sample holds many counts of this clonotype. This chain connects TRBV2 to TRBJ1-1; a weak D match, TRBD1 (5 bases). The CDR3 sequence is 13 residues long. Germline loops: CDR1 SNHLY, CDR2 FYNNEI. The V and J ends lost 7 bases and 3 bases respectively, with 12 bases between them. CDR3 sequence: CASIEGPDTEAFF. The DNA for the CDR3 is TGTGCCAGCATTGAGGGGCCTGACACTGAAGCTTTCTTT.

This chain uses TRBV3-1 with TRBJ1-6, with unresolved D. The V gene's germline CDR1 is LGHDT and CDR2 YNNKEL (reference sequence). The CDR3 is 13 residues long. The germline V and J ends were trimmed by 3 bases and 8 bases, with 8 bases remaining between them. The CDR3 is CASSQDGHSPLHF. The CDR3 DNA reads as TGTGCCAGCAGCCAGGATGGCCATTCACCCCTCCACTTT. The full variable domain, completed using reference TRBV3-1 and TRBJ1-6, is DTAVSQTPKYLVTQMGNDKSIKCEQNLGHDTMYWYKQDSKKFLKIMFSYNNKELIINETVPNRFSPKSPDKAHLNLHINSLELGDSAVYFCASSQDGHSPLHFGNGTRLTVT.

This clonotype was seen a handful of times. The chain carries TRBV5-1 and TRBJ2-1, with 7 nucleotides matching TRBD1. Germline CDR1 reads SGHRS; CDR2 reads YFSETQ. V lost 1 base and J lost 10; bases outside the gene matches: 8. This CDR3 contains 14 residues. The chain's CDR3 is CASSLPTRGSEQFF. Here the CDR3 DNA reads TGCGCCAGCAGCTTGCCCACCAGGGGGTCCGAGCAGTTCTTC.

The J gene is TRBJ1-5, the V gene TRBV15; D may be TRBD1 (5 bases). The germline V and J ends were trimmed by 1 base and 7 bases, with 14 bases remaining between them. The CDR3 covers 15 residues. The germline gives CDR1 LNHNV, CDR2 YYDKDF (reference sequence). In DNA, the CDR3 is TGTGCCACCAGCAGAGGTCCGGCGGGGCAACAGCCCCAGCATTTT. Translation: CATSRGPAGQQPQHF.

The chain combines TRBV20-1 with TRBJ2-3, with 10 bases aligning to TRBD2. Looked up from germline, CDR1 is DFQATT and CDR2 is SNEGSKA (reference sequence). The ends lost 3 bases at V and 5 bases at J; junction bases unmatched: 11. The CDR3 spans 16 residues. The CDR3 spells CSASWVLAGDRDTQYF. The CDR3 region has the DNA TGCAGTGCTAGCTGGGTGCTAGCGGGAGATCGAGATACGCAGTATTTT.

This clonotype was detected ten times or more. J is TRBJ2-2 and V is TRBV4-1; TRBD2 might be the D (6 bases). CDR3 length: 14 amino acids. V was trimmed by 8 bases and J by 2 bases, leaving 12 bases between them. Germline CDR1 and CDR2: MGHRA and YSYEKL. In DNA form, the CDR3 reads TGCGCCAGCGAGGTAGCGGAAAACACCGGGGAGCTGTTTTTT. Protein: CASEVAENTGELFF.

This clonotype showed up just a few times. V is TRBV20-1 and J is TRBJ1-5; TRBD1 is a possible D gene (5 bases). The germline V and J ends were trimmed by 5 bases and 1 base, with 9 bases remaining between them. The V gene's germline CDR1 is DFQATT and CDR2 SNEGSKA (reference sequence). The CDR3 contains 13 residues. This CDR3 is CSALGGSNQPQHF. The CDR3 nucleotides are TGCAGTGCTCTGGGGGGGAGCAATCAGCCCCAGCATTTT.

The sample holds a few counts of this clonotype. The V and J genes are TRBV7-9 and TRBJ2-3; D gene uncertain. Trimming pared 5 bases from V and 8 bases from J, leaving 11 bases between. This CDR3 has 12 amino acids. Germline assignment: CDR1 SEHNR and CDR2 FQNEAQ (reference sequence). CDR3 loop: CASSHRRTTQYF. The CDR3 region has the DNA TGTGCCAGCAGCCACCGCCGGACTACGCAGTATTTT.

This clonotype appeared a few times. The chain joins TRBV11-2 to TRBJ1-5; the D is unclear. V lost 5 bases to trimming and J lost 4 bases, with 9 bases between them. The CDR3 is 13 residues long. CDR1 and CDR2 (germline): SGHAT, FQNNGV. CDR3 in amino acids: CASSPQLNQPQHF. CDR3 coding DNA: TGTGCCAGCAGCCCTCAATTGAATCAGCCCCAGCATTTT.

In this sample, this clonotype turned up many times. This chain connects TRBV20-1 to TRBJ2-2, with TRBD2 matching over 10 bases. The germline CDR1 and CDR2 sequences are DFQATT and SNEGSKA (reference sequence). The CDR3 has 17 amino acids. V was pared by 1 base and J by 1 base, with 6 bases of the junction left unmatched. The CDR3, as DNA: TGCAGTGCTAGAGGCAATAGCGGGAGGTTGAACACCGGGGAGCTGTTTTTT. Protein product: CSARGNSGRLNTGELFF.

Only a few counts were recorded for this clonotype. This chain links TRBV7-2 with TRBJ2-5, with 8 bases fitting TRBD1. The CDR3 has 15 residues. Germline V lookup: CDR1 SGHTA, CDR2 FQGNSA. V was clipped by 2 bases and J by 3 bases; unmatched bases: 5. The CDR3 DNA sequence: TGTGCCAGCAGCTTAATGCCGACAGGGGAAGAGACCCAGTACTTC. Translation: CASSLMPTGEETQYF.

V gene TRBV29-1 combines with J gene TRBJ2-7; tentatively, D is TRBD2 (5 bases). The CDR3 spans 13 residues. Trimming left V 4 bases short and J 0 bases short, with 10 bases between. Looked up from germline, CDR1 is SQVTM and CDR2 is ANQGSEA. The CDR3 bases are TGCAGCGTTGGCCGGGGTAGCTCCTACGAGCAGTACTTC. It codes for CSVGRGSSYEQYF.

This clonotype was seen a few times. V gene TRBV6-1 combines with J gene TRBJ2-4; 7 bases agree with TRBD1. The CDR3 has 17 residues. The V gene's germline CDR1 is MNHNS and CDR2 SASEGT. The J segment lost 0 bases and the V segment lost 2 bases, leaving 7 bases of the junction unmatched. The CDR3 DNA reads TGTGCCAGCAGTGAAATAGGGACAGCCTTAGCCAAAAACATTCAGTACTTC. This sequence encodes CASSEIGTALAKNIQYF.